This T cell receptor beta chain was recovered during a study of shared clonotypes between healthy human individuals. Whole-study findings and limits: The generation probabilities recorded for non-shared clonotypes fell below those of clonotypes shared by all four donors.

This clone showed up just once. What it binds is not known. Each sorted subset replicate got 200 ng genomic DNA, 30,000 or so genomes. Clones were read by immunoSEQ multiplex PCR, and TCRdb kept only the in-frame ones, dropping some. This table holds about 2 million clones, 85% to 95% found once. Germline V CDR1 and CDR2: MNHNS, SASEGT. The CDR3 is 12 residues long. The V and J ends lost 7 bases and 3 bases respectively, with 10 bases between them. Donors, without exception, were Caucasian adults residing in Nashville, Tennessee. The sample taken for sequencing was naive CD4+ T cells sorted from blood. Subset of the sample: CD45RA+ positively selected. This TCR was sampled from a young man in good health. The J gene is TRBJ2-7, the V gene TRBV6-1, with D unresolved. In DNA form, the CDR3 reads TGTGCCAGCAACGACAACAACTACGAGCAGTACTTC. Its protein product is CASNDNNYEQYF.